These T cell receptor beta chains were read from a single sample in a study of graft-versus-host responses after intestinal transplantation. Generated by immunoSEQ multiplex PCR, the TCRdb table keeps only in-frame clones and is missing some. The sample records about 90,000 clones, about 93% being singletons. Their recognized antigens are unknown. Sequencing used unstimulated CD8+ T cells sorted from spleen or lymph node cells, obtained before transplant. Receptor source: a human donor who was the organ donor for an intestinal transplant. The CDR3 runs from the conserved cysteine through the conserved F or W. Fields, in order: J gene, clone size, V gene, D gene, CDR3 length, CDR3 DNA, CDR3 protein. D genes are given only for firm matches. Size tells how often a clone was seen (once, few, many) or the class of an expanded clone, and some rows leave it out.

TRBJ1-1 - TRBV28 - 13 TGTGCCAGCAGGGCAGGGTGGGCCTTTGAAGCTTTCTTT CASRAGWAFEAFF
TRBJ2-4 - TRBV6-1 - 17 TGTGCCAGCAGTGAAGTACAGGGATGGGTGTCCAAAAACATTCAGTACTTC CASSEVQGWVSKNIQYF
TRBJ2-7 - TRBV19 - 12 TGTGCCAGTAGTAGCGGCAACTACGAGCAGTACTTC CASSSGNYEQYF
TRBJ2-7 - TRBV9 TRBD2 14 TGTGCCAGCAGCACTAGCGGGAGAGGCTACGAGCAGTACTTC CASSTSGRGYEQYF
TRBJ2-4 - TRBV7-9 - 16 TGTGCCAGCAGCTGGGTGGAGGTCGGGCCGATAGGCATTCAGTACTTC CASSWVEVGPIGIQYF
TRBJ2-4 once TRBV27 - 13 TGTGCCAGCAGCCTTCTTACCAAAAACATTCAGTACTTC CASSLLTKNIQYF
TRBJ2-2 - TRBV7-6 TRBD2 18 TGTGCCAGCAGCTTAGTAATAGCGGGGGGGGCGAACACCGGGGAGCTGTTTTTT CASSLVIAGGANTGELFF
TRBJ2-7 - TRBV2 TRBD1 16 TGTGCCAGCATATACAGCGATACAGGGGGCTCCTACGAGCAGTACTTC CASIYSDTGGSYEQYF
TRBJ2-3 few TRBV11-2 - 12 TGTGCCAGCAGCTATCTAGCGGATACGCAGTATTTT CASSYLADTQYF
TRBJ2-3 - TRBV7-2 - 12 TGTGCCAGCAGCGGAGACTTGCCTACGCAGTATTTT CASSGDLPTQYF
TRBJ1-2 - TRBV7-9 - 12 TGTGCCAGCAGCCTGCGGCCCCCTCGGGGCACCTTC CASSLRPPRGTF
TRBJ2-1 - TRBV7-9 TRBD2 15 TGTGCCAGCAGCGATCGACTAGCGGTAAACAATGAGCAGTTCTTC CASSDRLAVNNEQFF
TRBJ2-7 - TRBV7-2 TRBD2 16 TGTGCCAGCAGCTCGTTAGCGGGAGCTCGGTCCTACGAGCAGTACTTC CASSSLAGARSYEQYF
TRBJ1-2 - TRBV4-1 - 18 TGCGCCAGCAGCCAGCTACAAGGCAGCGGGGGCTTAAACTATGGCTACACCTTC CASSQLQGSGGLNYGYTF
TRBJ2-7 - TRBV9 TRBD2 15 TGTGCCAGCAGCGTCGGGGGGGGGACACCCTACGAGCAGTACTTC CASSVGGGTPYEQYF
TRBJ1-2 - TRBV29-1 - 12 TGCAGCGTTGATCCCCTAAGTGTGGGCTACACCTTC CSVDPLSVGYTF
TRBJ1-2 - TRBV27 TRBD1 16 TGTGCCAGCAGTTTTGCCGGGACAGGGAATTTCTATGGCTACACCTTC CASSFAGTGNFYGYTF
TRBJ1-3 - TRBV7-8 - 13 TGTGCCAGCAGCTTAGACAGAGGAAACACCATATATTTT CASSLDRGNTIYF
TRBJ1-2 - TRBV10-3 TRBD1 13 TGTGCCATCAGCTTAACAGGGGCCTATGGCTACACCTTC CAISLTGAYGYTF
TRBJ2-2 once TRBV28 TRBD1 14 TGTGCCAGCAGTTTATACAGGGGTGGCGGGGAGCTGTTTTTT CASSLYRGGGELFF
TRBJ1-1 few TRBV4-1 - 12 TGCGCCAGCAGCTCAGGGTACACTGAAGCTTTCTTT CASSSGYTEAFF
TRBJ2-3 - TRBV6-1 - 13 TGTGCCAGCAGGTGGAGGAGCACAGATACGCAGTATTTT CASRWRSTDTQYF
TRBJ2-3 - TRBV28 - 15 TGTGCCAGCAGTTTGGGTGGGCAGTCCTTGGATACGCAGTATTTT CASSLGGQSLDTQYF